This TCR beta chain is drawn from a study of T cell repertoires in cytomegalovirus infection. General observations from the study: Cumulative public TCR beta family frequency identified CMV carriers with the relevant HLA.

This clonotype qualifies as medium-sized. Its antigen is currently unknown. Trimming stripped 5 bases from V and 4 bases from J, with 14 bases between. Germline CDR1 and CDR2: SGHAT and FQNNGV. The CDR3 has 14 amino acids. TCRdb reanalysed the reads using MiXCR and keeps one entry per CDR3 protein. The data show 140,000 to 150,000 distinct CDR3 sequences, with about 31% seen just once and roughly half held by the top ten. The receptor comes from a human donor in good health (CMV status not recorded). Some clones in this sample may be carry-over from other donors' samples. The chain is built from TRBV11-2 and TRBJ1-2, with TRBD1 as a possible D gene (6 bases). The sample in question was CD8+ T cells from cultured PBMCs, obtained from culture after CMV antigen stimulation. The CDR3 spells CASSPTGLGYGYTF. The CDR3 coding sequence is TGTGCCAGCAGCCCCACAGGGCTCGGCTATGGCTACACCTTC.